One TCR beta chain is described in this entry. From germline, CDR1 is LGHNA and CDR2 YNFKEQ. Trimming shortened V by 2 bases and J by 0 bases, and 10 bases separated the two germline ends. The CDR3 is made up of 16 amino acids. The data belong to a study of radiotherapy plus CTLA-4 blockade in lung cancer. TCRdb's copy holds only in-frame clones and misses some; the assay was immunoSEQ multiplex PCR. Here the sample spans 100,000 to 150,000 clones, approximately 90% being singletons. Sequencing used peripheral blood, obtained from a patient treated with radiotherapy plus ipilimumab. This chain connects TRBV4-2 to TRBJ2-2; D might be TRBD2 (6 bases). The receptor comes from a human donor with non-small cell lung cancer that progressed on radiotherapy plus ipilimumab. CDR3: CASSQHSGSNTGELFF. CDR3 bases: TGTGCCAGCAGCCAACATAGCGGATCGAACACCGGGGAGCTGTTTTTT.